The 15 T cell receptor beta chains below come from one sample, sequenced in a study of Graves' ophthalmopathy and Graves' hyperthyroidism. Using RNA transcripts, the TCR beta CDR3 regions were amplified. First-round RT-PCR employed HTBI primers, with a second-round multiplex PCR after it. TCRdb redid the calling of the multiplex PCR reads with MiXCR, one entry per CDR3 protein. The sample lists about 390,000 distinct CDR3 sequences; approximately 15% were seen once. Material: peripheral blood. The receptors originated from a woman under 30 with stable Graves' hyperthyroidism.

This rearrangement joins TRBV18 to TRBJ2-2; D possibly corresponds to TRBD1 (6 bases). Trimming removed 3 bases from V and 0 bases from J, with 11 bases in between. The CDR3 is 16 residues long. The V gene's germline CDR1 is KGHSH and CDR2 LQKENI. As DNA, the CDR3 is TGTGCCAGCTCACCCCAGGGGATTACGAACACCGGGGAGCTGTTTTTT. Translation gives CASSPQGITNTGELFF.

This clonotype occurred a few times. The chain joins TRBV3-1 to TRBJ2-5; 10 bases align to TRBD2. CDR1 and CDR2 from the germline V gene are LGHDT and YNNKEL (reference sequence). Trimming removed 1 base from V and 2 bases from J; junction bases left unmatched: 7. There are 17 residues in the CDR3. The CDR3 sequence: CASSQARPSGGQETQYF. CDR3 coding DNA: TGTGCCAGCAGCCAAGCTAGACCTAGCGGGGGACAAGAGACCCAGTACTTC.

In the case of this clonotype: A clone one base away is much larger, so this may be a read error. V is TRBV2 and J is TRBJ2-1; 9 positions match TRBD1. In germline, CDR1 is SNHLY, CDR2 FYNNEI. The CDR3 totals 15 residues. DNA for the CDR3: TGTGCCAGCAGTGAAAGGGGACAGGGATACAATGAGCATTTCTTC. This codes for CASSERGQGYNEHFF.

At least ten counts were recorded for this clonotype. This rearrangement joins TRBV6-1 to TRBJ1-1; a possible D gene is TRBD1 (6 bases). CDR1 is MNHNS, CDR2 SASEGT, per germline. There are 17 residues in the CDR3. The V end was cut by 7 bases, the J end by 1 base, with 22 bases between. CDR3 nucleotide sequence: TGTGCCAGCAACAACCCCGAGAGGGGGATTACGAACACTGAAGCTTTCTTT. This encodes CASNNPERGITNTEAFF.

The V gene is TRBV9, the J gene TRBJ2-2; 8 bases agree with TRBD2. Trimming took 7 bases from V and 7 from J; bases not matched to a gene: 6. The CDR3 runs 13 residues. Germline V gene sequence: CDR1 SGDLS, CDR2 YYNGEE. The CDR3, as DNA: TGTGCCAGCCGGGCCGCGGGGGGCGGGGAGCTGTTTTTT. As protein: CASRAAGGGELFF.

This rearrangement joins TRBV20-1 to TRBJ1-2, with unresolved D. Germline CDR1 DFQATT, CDR2 SNEGSKA (reference sequence). Trimming removed 3 bases at V and 8 bases at J, with 10 bases between. This CDR3 comprises 11 residues. CDR3 residues: CSASPPGGYTF. Written as DNA, the CDR3 is TGCAGTGCTAGCCCTCCGGGGGGCTACACCTTC.

This clonotype came up a few times. This may arise from a read error, as a much more abundant clone is one base away. This chain connects TRBV25-1 to TRBJ1-6; D is possibly TRBD1 (6 bases). From germline, CDR1 is MGHDK and CDR2 SYGVNS. The CDR3 loop spans 16 amino acids. CDR3 amino acids: CASSDPGRGGNSHLHF. CDR3 bases: TGTGCCAGCAGTGATCCGGGCAGGGGTGGTAATTCACACCTCCACTTT.

The rearrangement joins TRBV20-1 to TRBJ2-7; 11 bases agree with TRBD1. V trimming: 6 bases; J trimming: 3 bases; junction bases outside the gene matches: 1. In germline, CDR1 is DFQATT, CDR2 SNEGSKA (reference sequence). The CDR3 is 12 amino acids. CDR3 in amino acids: CSAGTGGYEQYF. CDR3 nucleotide sequence: TGCAGTGCCGGGACAGGGGGCTACGAGCAGTACTTC.

The rearrangement links TRBV6-1 to TRBJ2-7; 7 positions match TRBD2. With V trimmed by 1 base and J by 3 bases, 6 bases remained unmatched. Germline loops: CDR1 MNHNS, CDR2 SASEGT. CDR3 size: 15 residues. DNA of the CDR3: TGTGCCAGCAGTGAAGTTGGGACTACTAACTACGAGCAGTACTTC. As protein: CASSEVGTTNYEQYF.

This clonotype was observed many times. The J gene is TRBJ1-2, the V gene TRBV6-5; possibly TRBD1 for D (5 bases). The germline V and J ends were trimmed by 0 bases and 4 bases, with 15 bases remaining between them. There are 16 residues in the CDR3. From germline, CDR1 is MNHEY and CDR2 SVGAGI. The CDR3: CASSYSSRDGLYGYTF. As DNA, the CDR3 is TGTGCCAGCAGTTACTCGAGTAGGGACGGCCTCTATGGCTACACCTTC.

This clonotype has more than one count but fewer than ten. The chain carries TRBV9 and TRBJ1-1; a weak D match, TRBD1 (6 bases). The CDR3 totals 17 residues. CDR1 is SGDLS, CDR2 YYNGEE, per germline. The V and J ends lost 0 bases and 1 base respectively, with 16 bases between them. The DNA for the CDR3 is TGTGCCAGCAGCGTAGAGGGGTCAGGGGCTAAGAACACTGAAGCTTTCTTT. Translated: CASSVEGSGAKNTEAFF. The entire variable domain, with the rest obtained from reference TRBV9 and TRBJ1-1, is as follows: DSGVTQTPKHLITATGQRVTLRCSPRSGDLSVYWYQQSLDQGLQFLIQYYNGEERAKGNILERFSAQQFPDLHSELNLSSLELGDSALYFCASSVEGSGAKNTEAFFGQGTRLTVV.

Of note for this clonotype: This may be a read error, as it is one base from a much larger clone. The V call is TRBV6-1, the J call TRBJ1-1; D call uncertain. The CDR3 is 16 residues long. Trimming cost V 2 bases and J 3 bases, with 16 bases left between them. Germline V lookup: CDR1 MNHNS, CDR2 SASEGT. This chain's CDR3 is CASSEIFRVLDTEAFF. As DNA, the CDR3 is TGTGCCAGCAGTGAAATTTTTCGGGTCTTGGACACTGAAGCTTTCTTT.

This clonotype was recorded many times. The V call is TRBV12-3 or TRBV12-4, the J call TRBJ1-2, with a weak D call TRBD1 (6 bases). V gave up 2 bases and J gave up 2 bases, with 9 bases separating them. The CDR3 runs 14 residues. Here the CDR3 reads CASSLSGDNYGYTF. The CDR3 DNA follows: TGTGCCAGCAGTTTATCAGGGGACAACTATGGCTACACCTTC.

The chain joins TRBV6-2 or TRBV6-3 to TRBJ1-1; 9 nucleotides align to TRBD1. After removal of 5 bases from V and 6 bases from J, the junction contained 10 bases not matched to a gene. CDR3 length: 15 amino acids. Per the germline V gene, CDR1 is MNHEY and CDR2 is SVGEGT. CDR3 loop: CASSGRDRAVSEAFF. The DNA of the CDR3 is TGTGCCAGCAGTGGAAGGGACAGGGCGGTATCTGAAGCTTTCTTT.

This clonotype was seen repeatedly, ten times or more. Here the CDR3 DNA reads TGCGCCAGACGGTGGGGGCCGAGCAATCAGCCCCAGCATTTT. Encoded protein: CARRWGPSNQPQHF. The V gene is TRBV10-1, the J gene TRBJ1-5; D is possibly TRBD1 (6 bases). With 9 bases removed from V and 1 base from J, the gap between germline ends came to 13 bases. Germline V gene lookup returns CDR1 WNHNN and CDR2 SYGVQD (reference sequence). CDR3 size: 14 residues.